Shown below are 5 T cell receptor beta chains from a single sample sequenced in a study of control samples from healthy donors and cancer patients. Produced via immunoSEQ multiplex PCR; TCRdb's table is partial and in-frame only. The repertoire holds tens of thousands of clones, with 93% as singletons. The specimen sequenced was blood. These receptors all stem from a woman aged 30 to 39 in good health.

This clone has only one observation. V usage is TRBV28 and J usage is TRBJ2-7; 9 nucleotides align to TRBD1. Germline-derived CDR1 and CDR2 are MDHEN and SYDVKM. V lost 6 bases, J lost 3 bases, and 6 bases stayed unmatched. CDR3 length: 14 residues. The CDR3 DNA is TGTGCCAGCAGCGAAACAGGGGGCGGCTACGAGCAGTACTTC. It is translated as CASSETGGGYEQYF.

V is TRBV9 and J is TRBJ1-1; D is uncertain. Germline CDR1 SGDLS, CDR2 YYNGEE. V was shortened by 1 base and J by 0 bases, with 7 bases between the two germline ends. The CDR3 spans 14 residues. DNA for the CDR3: TGTGCCAGCAGCGTATTGGGCATGAACACTGAAGCTTTCTTT. Translation gives CASSVLGMNTEAFF.

A single count supports this clone. The chain uses TRBV6-5 and TRBJ1-2, with TRBD1 matching over 9 bases. The CDR3 covers 15 residues. Germline V gives CDR1 MNHEY, CDR2 SVGAGI. With 5 bases clipped from V and 0 bases from J, the junction kept 4 bases outside the gene matches. As DNA, the CDR3 is TGTGCCAGCAGTAGACAGGGGGTAGCTAACTATGGCTACACCTTC. It translates to CASSRQGVANYGYTF.

The chain couples TRBV27 to TRBJ1-1; 11 bases align to TRBD1. CDR1 is MNHEY, CDR2 SMNVEV, per germline (reference sequence). This CDR3 comprises 16 residues. The junction had 5 bases not matched to a gene; V was cut back by 5 bases and J by 0 bases. CDR3 sequence: CASSPGQGAVNTEAFF. CDR3 DNA: TGTGCCAGCAGTCCCGGACAGGGGGCCGTGAACACTGAAGCTTTCTTT.

The genes are TRBV9 and TRBJ1-3; 9 bases agree with TRBD1. The CDR3 loop spans 16 amino acids. V trimming: 4 bases; J trimming: 0 bases; junction bases outside the gene matches: 5. CDR1 and CDR2 from the germline V gene are SGDLS and YYNGEE. CDR3 loop: CASSLTGGSSGNTIYF. CDR3 in DNA: TGTGCCAGCAGCCTGACAGGGGGAAGCTCTGGAAACACCATATATTTT.